The subject of this entry is one T cell receptor beta chain. The donor population consisted of healthy HIV-negative adults with no recent acute infections or vaccinations. The study used approximately 92 million PBMCs per unsorted sample for genomic DNA. The data are from a study of shared clonotypes between healthy human individuals. At a deep level, the assay was run. The repertoire was sequenced with immunoSEQ multiplex PCR; TCRdb's copy has only in-frame clones and lacks some. The table has around 500,000 clones, roughly four fifths seen once; the top ten hold around 13%. Germline values: CDR1 SGHTA, CDR2 FQGNSA. The CDR3 spans 13 residues. V was cut by 1 base and J by 1 base, with 4 bases left in between.

The chain joins TRBV7-2 to TRBJ2-5; D ambiguous. This sequence originates from a woman between 40 and 55 years old in good health. Some clones in this sample may be carry-over from other donors' samples. What was sequenced was PBMCs. The CDR3 DNA sequence: TGTGCCAGCAGCTTAGACCGCCAAGAGACCCAGTACTTC. Translated: CASSLDRQETQYF.